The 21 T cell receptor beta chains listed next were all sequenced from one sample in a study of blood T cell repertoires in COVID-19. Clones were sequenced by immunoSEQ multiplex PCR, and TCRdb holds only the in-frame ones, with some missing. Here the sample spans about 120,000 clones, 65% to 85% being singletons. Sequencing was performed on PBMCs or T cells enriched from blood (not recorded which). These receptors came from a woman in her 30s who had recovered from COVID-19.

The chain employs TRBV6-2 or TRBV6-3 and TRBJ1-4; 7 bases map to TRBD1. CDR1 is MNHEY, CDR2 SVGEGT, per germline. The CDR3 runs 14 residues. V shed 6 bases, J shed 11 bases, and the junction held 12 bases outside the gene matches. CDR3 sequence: CASSLQGGAFKLFF. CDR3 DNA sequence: TGTGCCAGCAGCCTCCAGGGGGGCGCCTTTAAACTGTTTTTT.

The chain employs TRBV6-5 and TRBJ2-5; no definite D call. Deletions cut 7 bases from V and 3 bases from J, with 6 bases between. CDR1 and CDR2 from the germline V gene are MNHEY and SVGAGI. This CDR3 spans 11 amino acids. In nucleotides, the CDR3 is TGTGCCAGCACCATCAAAGAGACCCAGTACTTC. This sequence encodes CASTIKETQYF.

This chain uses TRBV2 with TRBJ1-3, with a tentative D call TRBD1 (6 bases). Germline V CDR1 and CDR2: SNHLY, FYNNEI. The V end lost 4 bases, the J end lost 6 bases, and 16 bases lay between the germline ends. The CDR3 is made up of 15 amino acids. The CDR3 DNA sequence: TGTGCCAGCAGTGGTTCAACAGGGCTGGCAAACACCATATATTTT. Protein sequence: CASSGSTGLANTIYF.

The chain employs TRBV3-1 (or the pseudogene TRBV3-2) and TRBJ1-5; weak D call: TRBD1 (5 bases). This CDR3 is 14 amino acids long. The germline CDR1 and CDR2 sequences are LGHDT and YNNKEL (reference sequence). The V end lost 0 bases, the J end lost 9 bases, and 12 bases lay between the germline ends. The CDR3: CASSQDREGWPQHF. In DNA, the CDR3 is TGTGCCAGCAGCCAAGACCGGGAGGGGTGGCCCCAGCATTTT.

The CDR3 here is CASTRREGNSPLHF. The CDR3 coding sequence is TGTGCCAGTACCCGAAGGGAGGGTAATTCACCCCTCCACTTT. The chain couples TRBV19 to TRBJ1-6; D gene ambiguous. V lost 7 bases and J 6 bases, leaving 13 bases between the germline ends. The CDR3 extends over 14 amino acids. CDR1 and CDR2 from the germline V gene are LNHDA and SQIVND (reference sequence).

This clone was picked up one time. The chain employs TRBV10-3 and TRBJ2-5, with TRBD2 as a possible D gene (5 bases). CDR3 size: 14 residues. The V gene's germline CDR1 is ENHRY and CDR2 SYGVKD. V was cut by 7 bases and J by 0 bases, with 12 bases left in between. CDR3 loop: CAITILENQETQYF. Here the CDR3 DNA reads TGTGCCATCACCATACTAGAGAACCAAGAGACCCAGTACTTC.

CDR3 sequence: CASSYFSGRADGELFF. The CDR3 bases are TGTGCCAGCAGTTACTTCAGCGGGAGGGCCGACGGGGAGCTGTTTTTT. The chain recombines TRBV6-2 or TRBV6-3 with TRBJ2-2; TRBD2 aligns across 10 bases. CDR1 is MNHEY, CDR2 SVGEGT, per germline. Trimming cost V 1 base and J 7 bases; bases outside gene matches: 6. The length of the CDR3 is 16 residues.

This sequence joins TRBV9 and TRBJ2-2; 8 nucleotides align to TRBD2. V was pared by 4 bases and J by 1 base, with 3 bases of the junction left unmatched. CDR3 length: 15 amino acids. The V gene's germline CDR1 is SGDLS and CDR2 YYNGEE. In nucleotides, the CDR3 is TGTGCCAGCAGCAGACTAGCGCAGAACACCGGGGAGCTGTTTTTT. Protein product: CASSRLAQNTGELFF.

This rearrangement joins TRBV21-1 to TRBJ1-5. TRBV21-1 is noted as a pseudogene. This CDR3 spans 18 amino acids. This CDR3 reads CASSKGAGLGEGNQPQHF. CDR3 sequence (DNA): TGTGCCAGCAGCAAAGGAGCGGGCCTGGGGGAGGGCAATCAGCCCCAGCATTTT.

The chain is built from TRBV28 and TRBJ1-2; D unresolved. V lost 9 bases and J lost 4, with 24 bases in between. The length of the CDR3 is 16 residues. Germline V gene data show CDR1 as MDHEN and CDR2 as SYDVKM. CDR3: CASTPHPKHGSYGYTF. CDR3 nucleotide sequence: TGTGCCAGTACCCCCCACCCCAAGCACGGTAGCTATGGCTACACCTTC.

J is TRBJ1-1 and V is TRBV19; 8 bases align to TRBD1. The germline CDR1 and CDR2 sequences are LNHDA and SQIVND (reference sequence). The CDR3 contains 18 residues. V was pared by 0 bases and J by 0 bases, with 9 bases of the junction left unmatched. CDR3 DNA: TGTGCCAGTAGTATAGATCCCCCGGACAGGGTCATGAACACTGAAGCTTTCTTT. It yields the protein CASSIDPPDRVMNTEAFF.

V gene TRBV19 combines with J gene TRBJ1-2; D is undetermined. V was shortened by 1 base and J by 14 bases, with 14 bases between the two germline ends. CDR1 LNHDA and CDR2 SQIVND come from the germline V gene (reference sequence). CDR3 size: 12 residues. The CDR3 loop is CASSIGSLPHTF. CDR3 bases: TGTGCCAGTAGTATAGGGAGCCTACCGCATACCTTC.

CDR3 sequence (DNA): TGTGCCTGGAGGGGGGGACAGGACATCTATGGCTACACCTTC. This sequence encodes CAWRGGQDIYGYTF. The chain joins TRBV30 to TRBJ1-2; 8 bases line up with TRBD1. V shed 3 bases, J shed 4 bases, and the junction held 7 bases outside the gene matches. The CDR3 is 14 amino acids. The germline CDR1 and CDR2 sequences are GTSNPN and SVGIG (reference sequence).

The CDR3 reads CAGNRDRNTEAFF. The CDR3 bases are TGTGCCGGGAACAGGGATCGGAACACTGAAGCTTTCTTT. V gene TRBV6-5 combines with J gene TRBJ1-1, with D possibly matching TRBD1 (6 bases). Germline-derived CDR1 and CDR2 are MNHEY and SVGAGI. The CDR3 has 13 residues. Trimming removed 11 bases at V and 1 base at J, with 14 bases between.

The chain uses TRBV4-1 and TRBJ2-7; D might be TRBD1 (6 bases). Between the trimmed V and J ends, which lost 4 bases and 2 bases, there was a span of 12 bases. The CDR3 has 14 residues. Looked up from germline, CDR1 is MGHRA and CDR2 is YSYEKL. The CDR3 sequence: CASSLGRGTYEQYF. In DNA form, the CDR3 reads TGCGCCAGCAGCCTGGGAAGGGGGACCTACGAGCAGTACTTC.

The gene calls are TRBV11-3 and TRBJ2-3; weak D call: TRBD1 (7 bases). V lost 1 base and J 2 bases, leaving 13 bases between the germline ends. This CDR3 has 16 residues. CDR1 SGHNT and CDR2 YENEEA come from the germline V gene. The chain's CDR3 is CASSLGGGGITDTQYF. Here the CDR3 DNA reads TGTGCCAGCAGCTTAGGAGGAGGGGGCATCACAGATACGCAGTATTTT. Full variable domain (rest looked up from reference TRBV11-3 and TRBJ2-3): EAGVVQSPRYKIIEKKQPVAFWCNPISGHNTLYWYLQNLGQGPELLIRYENEEAVDDSQLPKDRFSAERLKGVDSTLKIQPAELGDSAVYLCASSLGGGGITDTQYFGPGTRLTVL.

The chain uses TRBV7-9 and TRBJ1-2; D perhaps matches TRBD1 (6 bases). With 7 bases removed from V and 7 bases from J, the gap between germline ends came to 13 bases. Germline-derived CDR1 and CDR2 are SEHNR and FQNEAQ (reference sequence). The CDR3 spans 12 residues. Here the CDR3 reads CASTRDISGYTF. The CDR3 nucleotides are TGTGCCAGCACCCGGGACATTTCTGGCTACACCTTC.

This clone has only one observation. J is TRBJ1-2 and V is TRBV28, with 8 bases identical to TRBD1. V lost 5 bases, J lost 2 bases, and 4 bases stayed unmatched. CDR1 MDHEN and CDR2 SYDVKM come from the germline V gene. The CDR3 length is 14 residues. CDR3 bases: TGTGCCAGCAGTCCAGGACAGGGAAACTATGGCTACACCTTC. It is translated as CASSPGQGNYGYTF.

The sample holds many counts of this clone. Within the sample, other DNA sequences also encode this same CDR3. CDR3 amino acids: CASSLAFSGSYNEQFF. The CDR3 DNA sequence: TGTGCCAGCAGCTTAGCCTTTAGCGGGTCGTACAATGAGCAGTTCTTC. The chain uses TRBV7-2 and TRBJ2-1; 7 nucleotides match TRBD2. There are 16 residues in the CDR3. From germline, CDR1 is SGHTA and CDR2 FQGNSA. Germline trimming cut 0 bases from V and 4 bases from J; bases unmatched to any gene: 6.

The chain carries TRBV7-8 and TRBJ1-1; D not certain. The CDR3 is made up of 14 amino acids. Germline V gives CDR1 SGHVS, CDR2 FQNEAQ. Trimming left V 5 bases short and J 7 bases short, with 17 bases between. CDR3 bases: TGTGCCAGCAGCACCGTTGTCGGCGGCTTTGAAGCTTTCTTT. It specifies CASSTVVGGFEAFF.

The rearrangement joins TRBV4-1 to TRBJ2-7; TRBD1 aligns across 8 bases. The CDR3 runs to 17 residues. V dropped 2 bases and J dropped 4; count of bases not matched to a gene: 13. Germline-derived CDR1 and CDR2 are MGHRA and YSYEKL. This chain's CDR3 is CASSQFISRTGLYEQYF. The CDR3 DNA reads TGCGCCAGCAGCCAATTTATATCCAGGACAGGGTTGTACGAGCAGTACTTC.